The 19 T cell receptor beta chains below all came from one sample that was sequenced in a study of CD8+ T cells in alopecia areata. The treatment was: oral pan-JAK inhibitor, 5-10 mg twice daily. Reverse transcribed after extraction, RNA yielded cDNA as the sequencing template. The table came from immunoSEQ multiplex PCR; TCRdb's copy has only in-frame clones and leaves some out. The sample has 200,000 to 250,000 clones; more than 45% are singletons. The starting material was CD4+ T cells sorted from blood, obtained at week 4, from a patient treated with tofacitinib. The receptors were sampled from a human donor with alopecia areata.

This sequence joins TRBV19 and TRBJ2-5; TRBD1 matches 9 bases. Trimming cost V 6 bases and J 7 bases; bases outside gene matches: 12. This CDR3 spans 15 amino acids. The V gene's germline CDR1 is LNHDA and CDR2 SQIVND (reference sequence). CDR3 bases: TGTGCCAGTAGAGCGGGACAGGGACCTCAGGGGACCCAGTACTTC. Translation: CASRAGQGPQGTQYF.

This clone turned up a few times. This chain's CDR3 is CSMGTFGGGETQYF. CDR3 nucleotide sequence: TGCAGCATGGGTACTTTTGGAGGGGGAGAGACCCAGTACTTC. V is TRBV29-1 and J is TRBJ2-5; the D gene could be TRBD1 or TRBD2 (6 bases each). Germline V gene lookup returns CDR1 SQVTM and CDR2 ANQGSEA. This CDR3 is built from 14 residues. Trimming stripped 8 bases from V and 4 bases from J, with 20 bases between.

J is TRBJ2-1 and V is TRBV14, with D perhaps TRBD1 or TRBD2 (6 bases each). V was clipped by 0 bases and J by 3 bases, with 12 bases between them. This CDR3 is 16 amino acids long. Germline lookup yields CDR1 SGHDN and CDR2 FVKESK. CDR3 coding DNA: TGTGCCAGCAGCCAAGAGAGGGGGGTGTACTACAATGAGCAGTTCTTC. Its translation: CASSQERGVYYNEQFF.

In its sample, this clone was seen a few times. The chain uses TRBV7-2 and TRBJ1-2; 9 bases align to TRBD1. The CDR3 sequence is 16 residues long. Germline V gene data show CDR1 as SGHTA and CDR2 as FQGNSA. After removal of 5 bases from V and 5 bases from J, the junction contained 12 bases not matched to a gene. CDR3 in amino acids: CASSPWTGANGYGYTF. The CDR3 nucleotides read TGTGCCAGCAGCCCGTGGACAGGGGCAAATGGATATGGCTACACCTTC. The variable domain in full, with the rest retrieved from reference TRBV7-2 and TRBJ1-2, is GAGVSQSPSNKVTEKGKDVELRCDPISGHTALYWYRQSLGQGLEFLIYFQGNSAPDKSGLPSDRFSAERTGGSVSTLTIQRTQQEDSAVYLCASSPWTGANGYGYTFGSGTRLTVV.

In DNA, the CDR3 is TGTGCCAGCAGTGATGAGAGGGATTCACCCCTCCACTTT. As protein: CASSDERDSPLHF. The chain employs TRBV2 and TRBJ1-6; D unresolved. This CDR3 region has 13 residues. Trimming left V 3 bases short and J 8 bases short, with 8 bases between. The V gene's germline CDR1 is SNHLY and CDR2 FYNNEI. Full variable domain (remainder filled in from reference TRBV2 and TRBJ1-6): EPEVTQTPSHQVTQMGQEVILRCVPISNHLYFYWYRQILGQKVEFLVSFYNNEISEKSEIFDDQFSVERPDGSNFTLKIRSTKLEDSAMYFCASSDERDSPLHFGNGTRLTVT.

The chain links TRBV30 to TRBJ1-2; a weak D match, TRBD1 (6 bases). CDR3 size: 15 residues. Trimming pared 2 bases from V and 0 bases from J, leaving 13 bases between. Germline lookup yields CDR1 GTSNPN and CDR2 SVGIG (reference sequence). CDR3 amino acids: CAWSLTGLANYGYTF. DNA of the CDR3: TGTGCCTGGAGTCTCACAGGGCTTGCTAACTATGGCTACACCTTC.

This clone was picked up many times. This chain joins TRBV9 and TRBJ1-1, with TRBD1 identical over 8 bases. J lost 7 bases, V lost 3 bases, and 5 bases had no gene match. Germline assignment: CDR1 SGDLS and CDR2 YYNGEE. This CDR3 region has 13 residues. The CDR3 coding sequence is TGTGCCAGCAGCGGCAGGGGGCGAGGTGAAGCTTTCTTT. This codes for CASSGRGRGEAFF.

The chain recombines TRBV29-1 with TRBJ2-1; D is possibly TRBD1 (6 bases). V was shortened by 4 bases and J by 11 bases, with 18 bases between the two germline ends. The CDR3 totals 13 residues. Germline V CDR1 and CDR2: SQVTM, ANQGSEA. CDR3 residues: CSVGGRQDLKQFF. CDR3 coding DNA: TGCAGCGTTGGGGGAAGACAGGATCTAAAGCAGTTCTTC.

The gene calls are TRBV29-1 and TRBJ1-5; D unresolved. Trimming stripped 6 bases from V and 6 bases from J, with 15 bases between. Germline V CDR1 and CDR2: SQVTM, ANQGSEA. The CDR3 is 13 amino acids. CDR3 bases: TGCAGCGTCACCGGGCCCCGGGGTCAGCCCCAGCATTTT. Protein: CSVTGPRGQPQHF.

This rearrangement joins TRBV14 to TRBJ2-6; a weak D match, TRBD1 (5 bases). CDR3 length: 16 amino acids. Germline CDR1 and CDR2: SGHDN and FVKESK. Trimming took off 4 bases at V and 1 base at J, with 11 bases between the two ends. The CDR3, as DNA: TGTGCCAGCAGCCGGCAGGGATTATCTGGGGCCAACGTCCTGACTTTC. This codes for CASSRQGLSGANVLTF.

This clone was recorded a few times. The chain combines TRBV14 with TRBJ2-2; no firm D call. The CDR3 spans 13 residues. Germline loops: CDR1 SGHDN, CDR2 FVKESK. Trimming took off 1 base at V and 6 bases at J, with 6 bases between the two ends. The CDR3 region has the DNA TGTGCCAGCAGCCAAGTATGGGCCGGGGAGCTGTTTTTT. Its translation: CASSQVWAGELFF.

The rearrangement uses TRBV27 and TRBJ1-5; the match to TRBD1 covers 10 bases. The CDR3 contains 14 residues. Looked up from germline, CDR1 is MNHEY and CDR2 is SMNVEV (reference sequence). After removal of 6 bases from V and 5 bases from J, the junction contained 4 bases not matched to a gene. CDR3 sequence reads: CASSPGTGDQPQHF. The DNA for the CDR3 is TGTGCCAGCAGCCCCGGGACAGGGGATCAGCCCCAGCATTTT.

The chain is built from TRBV7-6 and TRBJ2-1; 11 positions match TRBD2. This CDR3 region has 16 residues. Germline trimming cut 5 bases from V and 6 bases from J; bases unmatched to any gene: 9. Germline V gene data show CDR1 as SGHVS and CDR2 as FNYEAQ. The CDR3 DNA sequence: TGTGCCAGCAGCCTCATTAGCGGGGGGGCTGGCAATGAGCAGTTCTTC. The encoded protein is CASSLISGGAGNEQFF.

The chain recombines TRBV5-6 with TRBJ2-3; 9 positions match TRBD1. Germline-derived CDR1 and CDR2 are SGHDT and YYEEEE. The CDR3 is 14 amino acids. The V gene end was trimmed by 4 bases and the J gene end by 7 bases; junction bases not matched to a gene: 7. In DNA, the CDR3 is TGTGCCAGCAGCCCCGGGACAGGGAAGTATACGCAGTATTTT. It yields the protein CASSPGTGKYTQYF.

Only a few counts were recorded for this clone. The rearrangement links TRBV11-2 to TRBJ2-1; maybe TRBD2 (7 bases). This CDR3 region has 15 residues. Germline assignment: CDR1 SGHAT and CDR2 FQNNGV. Trimming stripped 7 bases from V and 7 bases from J, with 20 bases between. CDR3 bases: TGTGCCAGCATCCAAAGGGGGGGCCGGTGGAATGAGCAGTTCTTC. Its translation: CASIQRGGRWNEQFF.

In its sample, this clone was seen once. The chain links TRBV5-1 to TRBJ2-3; unclear D gene. The CDR3 covers 13 residues. Germline values: CDR1 SGHRS, CDR2 YFSETQ. Trimming took off 0 bases at V and 3 bases at J, with 5 bases between the two ends. The CDR3 DNA reads TGCGCCAGCAGCTTGGGCCATACAGATACGCAGTATTTT. It is translated as CASSLGHTDTQYF.

With regard to this clone: At the DNA level, this CDR3 is encoded by other sequences in the same sample as well. This chain uses TRBV30 with TRBJ1-1; 8 nucleotides align to TRBD1. The CDR3 sequence is 15 residues long. V lost 2 bases and J lost 2; bases outside the gene matches: 7. Germline V CDR1 and CDR2: GTSNPN, SVGIG (reference sequence). The CDR3 protein is CAWSPKTGVNTEAFF. Written as DNA, the CDR3 is TGTGCCTGGAGTCCTAAGACAGGGGTCAACACTGAAGCTTTCTTT. Using reference TRBV30 and TRBJ1-1 for the parts outside the CDR3, the full variable domain is SQTIHQWPATLVQPVGSPLSLECTVEGTSNPNLYWYRQAAGRGLQLLFYSVGIGQISSEVPQNLSASRPQDRQFILSSKKLLLSDSGFYLCAWSPKTGVNTEAFFGQGTRLTVV.

This clone was recorded a few times. The chain joins TRBV2 to TRBJ2-2, with TRBD2 matching 11 bases. The CDR3 loop spans 15 amino acids. The J segment lost 1 base and the V segment lost 6 bases, leaving 1 base of the junction unmatched. The germline CDR1 and CDR2 sequences are SNHLY and FYNNEI. The CDR3 DNA reads as TGTGCCAGCAGAGGACTAGCGGGGAACACCGGGGAGCTGTTTTTT. It yields the protein CASRGLAGNTGELFF.

This sequence joins TRBV7-7 and TRBJ1-6, with 7 bases that match TRBD1. V lost 5 bases, J lost 7 bases, and 2 bases stayed unmatched. This CDR3 region has 13 residues. In germline, CDR1 is SSHAT, CDR2 FNYEAQ (reference sequence). The CDR3: CASSRDRNSPLHF. The CDR3 region has the DNA TGTGCCAGCAGCCGGGACAGAAATTCACCCCTCCACTTT. Filled out from reference TRBV7-7 and TRBJ1-6, the complete variable domain reads GAGVSQSPRYKVTKRGQDVTLRCDPISSHATLYWYQQALGQGPEFLTYFNYEAQPDKSGLPSDRFSAERPEGSISTLTIQRTEQRDSAMYRCASSRDRNSPLHFGNGTRLTVT.